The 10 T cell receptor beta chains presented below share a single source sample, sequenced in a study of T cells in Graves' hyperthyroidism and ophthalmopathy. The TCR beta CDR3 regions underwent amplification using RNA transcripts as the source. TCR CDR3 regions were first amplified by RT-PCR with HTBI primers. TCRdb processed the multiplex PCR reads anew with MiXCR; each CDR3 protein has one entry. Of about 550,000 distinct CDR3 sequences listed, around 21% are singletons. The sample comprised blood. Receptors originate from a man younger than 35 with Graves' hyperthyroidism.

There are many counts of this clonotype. CDR3 residues: CASSFFRGGSNQPQHF. CDR3 nucleotide sequence: TGTGCCAGCAGTTTTTTCCGTGGAGGAAGCAATCAGCCCCAGCATTTT. V usage is TRBV27 and J usage is TRBJ1-5; D is ambiguous. This CDR3 spans 16 amino acids. Germline CDR1 MNHEY, CDR2 SMNVEV (reference sequence). Trimming took off 3 bases at V and 1 base at J, with 13 bases between the two ends.

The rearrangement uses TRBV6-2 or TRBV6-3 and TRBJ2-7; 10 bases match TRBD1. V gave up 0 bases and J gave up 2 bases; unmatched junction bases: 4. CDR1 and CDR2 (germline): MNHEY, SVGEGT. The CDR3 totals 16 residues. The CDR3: CASSYSRDRGTYEQYF. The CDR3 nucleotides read TGTGCCAGCAGTTACTCGAGGGACAGGGGTACCTACGAGCAGTACTTC.

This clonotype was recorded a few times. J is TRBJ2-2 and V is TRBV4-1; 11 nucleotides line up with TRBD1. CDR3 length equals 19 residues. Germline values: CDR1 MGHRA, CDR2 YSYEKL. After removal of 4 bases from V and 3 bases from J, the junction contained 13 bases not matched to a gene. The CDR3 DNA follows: TGCGCCAGCAGCCGCCAACGCGGACAGGGGGCAACCTACACCGGGGAGCTGTTTTTT. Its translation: CASSRQRGQGATYTGELFF.

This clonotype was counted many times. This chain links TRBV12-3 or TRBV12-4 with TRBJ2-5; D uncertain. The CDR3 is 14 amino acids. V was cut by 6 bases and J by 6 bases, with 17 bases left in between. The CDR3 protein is CASSPPRERKTQYF. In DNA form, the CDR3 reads TGTGCCAGCAGCCCTCCTAGGGAACGGAAGACCCAGTACTTC.

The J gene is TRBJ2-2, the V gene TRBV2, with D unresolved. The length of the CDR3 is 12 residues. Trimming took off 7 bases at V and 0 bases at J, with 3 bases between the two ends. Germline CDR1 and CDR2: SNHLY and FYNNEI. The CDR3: CASIANTGELFF. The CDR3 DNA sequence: TGTGCCAGCATAGCGAACACCGGGGAGCTGTTTTTT. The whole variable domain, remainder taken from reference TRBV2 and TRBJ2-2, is EPEVTQTPSHQVTQMGQEVILRCVPISNHLYFYWYRQILGQKVEFLVSFYNNEISEKSEIFDDQFSVERPDGSNFTLKIRSTKLEDSAMYFCASIANTGELFFGEGSRLTVL.

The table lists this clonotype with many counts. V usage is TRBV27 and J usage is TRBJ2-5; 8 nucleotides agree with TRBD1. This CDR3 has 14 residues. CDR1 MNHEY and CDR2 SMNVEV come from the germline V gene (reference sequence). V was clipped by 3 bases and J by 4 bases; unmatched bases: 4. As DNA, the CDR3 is TGTGCCAGCAGTTTGACAGGGGCAGGAGAGACCCAGTACTTC. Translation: CASSLTGAGETQYF.

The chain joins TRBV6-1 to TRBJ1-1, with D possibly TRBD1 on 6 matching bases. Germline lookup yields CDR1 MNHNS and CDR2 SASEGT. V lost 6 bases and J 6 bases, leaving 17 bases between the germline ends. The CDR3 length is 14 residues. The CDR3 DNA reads TGTGCCAGCAGGGCTAAGGGGGGGGGCCCTGAAGCTTTCTTT. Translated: CASRAKGGGPEAFF.

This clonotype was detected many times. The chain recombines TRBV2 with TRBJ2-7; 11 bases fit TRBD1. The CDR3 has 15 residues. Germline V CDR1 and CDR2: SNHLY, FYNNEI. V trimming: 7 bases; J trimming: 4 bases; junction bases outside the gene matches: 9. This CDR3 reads CASKGWTGGAYEQYF. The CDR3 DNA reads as TGTGCCAGCAAAGGTTGGACAGGGGGCGCTTACGAGCAGTACTTC.

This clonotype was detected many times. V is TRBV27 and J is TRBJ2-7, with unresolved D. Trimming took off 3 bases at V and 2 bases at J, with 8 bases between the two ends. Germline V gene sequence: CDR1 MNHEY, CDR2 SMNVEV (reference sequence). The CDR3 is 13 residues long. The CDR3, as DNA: TGTGCCAGCAGTTTCGGTGCCCCCTACGAGCAGTACTTC. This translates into CASSFGAPYEQYF.

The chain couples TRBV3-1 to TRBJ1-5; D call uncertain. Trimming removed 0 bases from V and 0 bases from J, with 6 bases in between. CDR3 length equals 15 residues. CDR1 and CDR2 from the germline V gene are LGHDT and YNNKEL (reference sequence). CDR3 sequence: CASSQDPRSNQPQHF. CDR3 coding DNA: TGTGCCAGCAGCCAAGATCCCCGTAGCAATCAGCCCCAGCATTTT.